Below, one T cell receptor beta chain is given with its context. This clone was observed many times. The antigen this receptor binds is unknown. No base-level quality is on record; no much larger clone is a single base apart. The donors were healthy, HIV-negative adults with no recently reported acute infections or vaccinations. Every donor was a Caucasian adult residing in Nashville, Tennessee, USA. CD4+ T cells were enriched through magnetic negative selection, after which naive cells were positively selected on CD45RA and the remaining negative fraction served as the memory subset. After blood collection by leukapheresis, PBMCs were isolated using Ficoll-Histopaque density gradient centrifugation and then cryopreserved in the vapor phase of liquid nitrogen. Analytical flow cytometry was used to check the purity and quantity of each magnetically sorted T cell population. From each sorted fraction, genomic DNA was isolated and quantified by UV absorbance on a Nanodrop 2000c.

The data stem from a study of shared clonotypes between healthy human individuals (TCRdb year 2020). General notes on the study: The cohort comprised a couple of women and a few men aged 18 to 49 years. For each donor, three plates each were used for CD4 naive and CD4 memory, two plates were used for CD8 naive, and one plate was used for CD8 memory. To estimate repertoire size and how much clonotype sharing occurs between individuals, the study deeply sequenced the blood TCR repertoires of a handful of healthy adults. Leukapheresis yielded between about 0.9 and 9 billion PBMCs per donor. To increase sequencing depth and limit assay-specific biases, TCR repertoire library preparation and sequencing were carried out by different laboratories using diverse techniques.

Using the deep immunoSEQ assay, multiplex PCR amplified TCR CDR3 regions from genomic DNA. Genomic DNA extracted from each cell subset was distributed evenly over all wells of several immunoSEQ 96-well plates, and each plate served as one replicate. Each replicate PCR for sorted subsets received around 0.2 ug genomic DNA, equal to tens of thousands of T cell genomes. The purified libraries were quantified using a Qubit 3.0 fluorometer, sized with a Bioanalyzer 2100, and then quantified again using the KAPA Library Quantification kit. Every immunoSEQ 96-well plate was sequenced on a dedicated single-read 150-cycle Illumina NextSeq 550 flow cell. The study's processing was this. Because the immunoSEQ output held only junctional sequences and lacked quality scores, the filtering could not match the filtering applied to full-length reads. Sequences were annotated with PyIR, a Python wrapper for IgBLAST v1.9, and V/J genes and CDR3 were assigned using IMGT germline references. Reads were removed for weak V/J assignments (E-value above 1e-6), missing CDR3, stop codons, out-of-frame junctions, or ambiguous translated residues. A V3J clonotype was defined by an identical inferred V gene, J gene, and CDR3 amino acid sequence. Percentage overlap between repertoires was computed as shared unique clonotypes divided by the size of the smaller repertoire. Richness of each repertoire was evaluated using RTK rarefaction, the Chao1 estimator, and Recon v2.1 estimates of unobserved clonotypes. For all TCRbeta clonotypes obtained by the gDNA method from four donors, generation probabilities were computed with OLGA. Sourced from immuneACCESS, this table was stored by TCRdb with only in-frame sequences that have V and J called. A share of the clones is absent; for the studies checked, an unresolved V gene accounts for under half, and the remainder has no known explanation. V and J calls and clone size follow that table, whereas D and trimming were derived from the DNA. Present in this sample are about 1 million clones, around 74% of which were seen just once. The ten largest clones represent less than 1.5% of the sample.

Trimming takes 8 bases from V and 3 bases from J, and the germline ends sit 11 bases apart. The CDR3 sequence holds 12 residues, the cysteine and phenylalanine included. The retained sequence is limited to the CDR3, 36 bases, with the frame set at the first base. The germline V gene sets CDR1 to SNHLY and CDR2 to FYNNEI. Results and caveats for the whole study, not just this receptor: Naive subsets generally had larger estimated clonotype richness than memory subsets did. About 5% of naive CD4, roughly 3.6% of naive CD8, 2.3% of memory CD4, and about 0.4% of memory CD8 clonotypes were shared across a few donors. Because the study included a small number of donors, the genetic and exposure-history diversity represented was limited. Pairwise subsampling indicated that sequencing depth was expected to affect the degree of clonotype sharing among donors. Sampling was restricted to blood, and TCR repertoires in tissue are likely to differ from TCR repertoires in blood. Incomplete sequencing was indicated by rarefaction of sorted-subset datasets, despite the large sequencing depth. Compared with non-shared clonotypes, clonotypes shared by all four sorted-subset donors had higher generation probabilities.

Recombination joined TRBV2 with TRBJ2-7, with the identity of the D gene unclear. This TCR derives from a man aged 18 to 30 in good health. The sample comprised memory CD4+ T cells sorted from blood. Sample cell subset or site, as interpreted from the label and publication: CD45RA-negative fraction. CDR3 loop: CASSHSYYEQYF. Here is the DNA: TGTGCCAGCTCGCACAGCTACTACGAGCAGTACTTC.